This T cell receptor beta chain derives from a study of CD8+CD57+ T cells in acquired aplastic anemia (dated by TCRdb to the late 2010s). Looking at the study overall: A mean of 3.2 ug of DNA, ranging from roughly 0.18 to 30 ug, was extracted from sorted CD4+ and CD8+ cells. A CD8+CD57+ expansion meant a frequency higher than the mean frequency seen in healthy subjects. What the research found in general, with its limitations: Some 30 CD8+ CDR3 sequences were shared between patients and controls but appeared highly expressed in patients and within their immunodominant clones. CD8+ Simpson's diversity did not differ significantly between patients and healthy controls (P=0.060).

Expansion of CD8+CD57+ cells had been shown by flow cytometry in the patients chosen for sequencing. Severe acquired aplastic anemia was diagnosed in all patients according to International Study of Aplastic Anemia and Agranulocytosis and Camitta criteria. No patient had received any therapy when blood was sampled. In the study, sorted CD4+ and CD8+ blood T cells from patients with severe aplastic anemia and from healthy subjects underwent deep sequencing of TCR repertoires. Patients were enrolled in the USA under clinicaltrials.gov protocols 00001620, 01623167, 00001397, 00071045, 00081523 and 00961064. Ficoll-Paque density gradient centrifugation was used to isolate peripheral blood mononuclear cells. Before DNA extraction, CD4+ and CD8+ T cells were sorted by FACS or by magnetic beads. This clonotype has at least ten counts. The clone's antigen remains unknown. Base qualities are not provided; no much larger clone lies one nucleotide away.

Genomic DNA served as template for TCR beta VDJ combination and CDR3 sequence profiling. An Illumina HiSeq 2000 was used for TCR repertoire sequencing. The authors' analysis ran thus. TRBV/TRBJ rearrangement plots, CDR3 size and DJ length profiles, and Simpson's diversity index were used to evaluate the repertoires. The immunodominant clone was defined as the most abundant DNA sequence in deep sequencing data. CDR3 amino acid sequences were screened for sharing across subjects and compared with published repertoires and the VDJdb database. The raw public reads went through TCRdb reprocessing: fastp at Q25, MiXCR clone calling, in-frame beta chains kept. Rows are combined by CDR3 protein, so each entry shows the most common genes and DNA. What appears here as the V and J calls and clone size reflects TCRdb's work, not the paper's. The sample table lists about 150,000 distinct CDR3 sequences, more than 40% of them with a count of one. The ten largest clones add up to about 30% of the sample.

The CDR3 runs 15 residues from the cysteine to the phenylalanine. This entry keeps only the CDR3 DNA: 45 bases, framed from base 1. Taken from the germline V gene, the CDR1 and CDR2 loops are SGDLS and YYNGEE. Trimming takes 4 bases from V and 2 bases from J, and the germline ends sit 14 bases apart. The rearranged chain carries TRBV9 and TRBJ2-3; TRBD2 could be the D gene, as 7 bases match. The sample consisted of sorted CD4+, CD8+, or CD8+CD57+ T cells (not recorded which) from PBMCs. The TCR sequence derives from a human donor with aplastic anemia. The nucleotide sequence is TGTGCCAGCAGCAGGGGGGGGCTACTCACAGATACGCAGTATTTT. The resulting protein is CASSRGGLLTDTQYF.